This TCR beta chain is drawn from a study of T-cell reconstitution after alpha-beta-depleted transplantation in children. Overall study results and limits: Certain patients had high TCRbeta diversity at day 60, and it came from recipient T cells and thymic progenitors that survived.

Unique molecular identifiers were used in preparing the TCRbeta library. TCRdb re-called the PCR reads through MiXCR, storing one row per CDR3 protein. The sample yields more than 500,000 distinct CDR3 sequences, over 9.5% seen once. Only a few counts were recorded for this clonotype. The antigen is unknown. Germline assignment: CDR1 SGHVS and CDR2 FQNEAQ. The CDR3 has 14 residues. V was shortened by 5 bases and J by 12 bases, with 20 bases between the two germline ends. The sample in question was PBMCs, mostly from graft donor cells, obtained 180 days after TCRalphabeta/CD19-depleted stem cell transplant. This receptor was taken from a female patient aged 2 to 10 who had a stem cell transplant for aplastic anemia, so the T cells may come from the graft donor. This chain uses TRBV7-8 with TRBJ2-1; D assignment may be TRBD1 or TRBD2 (5 bases each). This CDR3 is CASSAQGDLRGQFF. The DNA for the CDR3 is TGTGCCAGCAGCGCCCAGGGAGATCTTCGGGGGCAGTTCTTC. The variable domain in full, completed from reference TRBV7-8 and TRBJ2-1, reads GAGVSQSPRYKVAKRGQDVALRCDPISGHVSLFWYQQALGQGPEFLTYFQNEAQLDKSGLPSDRFFAERPEGSVSTLKIQRTQQEDSAVYLCASSAQGDLRGQFFGPGTRLTVL.